The 3 T cell receptor beta chains below come from one sample, sequenced in a study of OX40 agonist ivuxolimab in advanced cancers. Assay: immunoSEQ multiplex PCR; the TCRdb copy retains only in-frame clones and omits some. The sample holds around 67,000 clones, about 88% seen once. The sample consisted of CD4+ or CD8+ T cells sorted from blood, taken in a trial of the OX40 agonist ivuxolimab. The receptors were gathered from an adult with an advanced solid tumor such as melanoma, head and neck, liver or kidney cancer.

The chain recombines TRBV29-1 with TRBJ2-5; no reliable D call. CDR3 size: 13 residues. In germline, CDR1 is SQVTM, CDR2 ANQGSEA. V lost 5 bases to trimming and J lost 3 bases, with 13 bases between them. CDR3 nucleotides: TGCAGCGTTTCCAAATTTGCCGAAGAGACCCAGTACTTC. Translating gives CSVSKFAEETQYF.

The J gene is TRBJ1-1, the V gene TRBV9; tentatively, D is TRBD1 (6 bases). The CDR3 spans 16 residues. The V and J ends lost 0 bases and 4 bases respectively, with 16 bases between them. The germline V gene encodes CDR1 SGDLS and CDR2 YYNGEE. CDR3 in DNA: TGTGCCAGCAGCGTAGGAGGGGGAGGTGGAGGCACTGAAGCTTTCTTT. Translation gives CASSVGGGGGGTEAFF.

The chain employs TRBV5-1 and TRBJ2-1; TRBD1 matches 10 bases. Germline assignment: CDR1 SGHRS and CDR2 YFSETQ. The CDR3 length is 16 residues. Germline trimming cut 3 bases from V and 4 bases from J; bases unmatched to any gene: 7. CDR3 coding DNA: TGCGCCAGCAGCTCCTCCGGGACAGGGGAGTACAATGAGCAGTTCTTC. Translation gives CASSSSGTGEYNEQFF.